The 26 T cell receptor beta chains in this list originate from one sample, sequenced in a study of CD8 T cells in Susac syndrome. Random hexamers served to reverse transcribe about 0.5 to 1 ug RNA. One entry per CDR3 protein, called by TCRdb with MiXCR from the immunoSEQ multiplex PCR reads. The data contain approximately 120,000 distinct CDR3 sequences, about 95% of them singletons. Sequenced material: CD4+ T cells from PBMCs. These receptors were obtained from a human donor in good health.

This chain joins TRBV9 and TRBJ1-3; D is unclear. V lost 1 base, J lost 0 bases, and 17 bases lay in between. Germline assignment: CDR1 SGDLS and CDR2 YYNGEE. This CDR3 has 18 residues. The CDR3 loop reads CASSVYRTPDGSGNTIYF. The CDR3 region has the DNA TGTGCCAGCAGCGTATACCGAACACCGGATGGCTCTGGAAACACCATATATTTT. Variable domain in full (rest from reference TRBV9 and TRBJ1-3): DSGVTQTPKHLITATGQRVTLRCSPRSGDLSVYWYQQSLDQGLQFLIQYYNGEERAKGNILERFSAQQFPDLHSELNLSSLELGDSALYFCASSVYRTPDGSGNTIYFGEGSWLTVV.

This clonotype was observed a single time. The gene calls are TRBV5-4 and TRBJ2-7; 7 bases align to TRBD1. CDR1 and CDR2 from the germline V gene are SGHNT and YYREEE (reference sequence). The CDR3 is 14 residues long. V gave up 3 bases and J gave up 4 bases; unmatched junction bases: 7. For the CDR3, the DNA is TGTGCCAGCAGCTCTAACAGGGGTGGGTACGAGCAGTACTTC. Translation gives CASSSNRGGYEQYF.

The rearrangement links TRBV7-9 to TRBJ2-2; D is undetermined. The CDR3 spans 14 residues. Germline V gene data show CDR1 as SEHNR and CDR2 as FQNEAQ (reference sequence). Trimming took off 1 base at V and 4 bases at J, with 7 bases between the two ends. In DNA form, the CDR3 reads TGTGCCAGCAGCTTAGTCCAGTCCACCGGGGAGCTGTTTTTT. Translation: CASSLVQSTGELFF.

This chain connects TRBV29-1 to TRBJ1-2; D unclear. The CDR3 has 17 residues. Germline assignment: CDR1 SQVTM and CDR2 ANQGSEA. V was shortened by 2 bases and J by 0 bases, with 19 bases between the two germline ends. CDR3 in amino acids: CSVETRSARITNYGYTF. The CDR3 DNA follows: TGCAGCGTTGAAACCAGGAGCGCCAGGATTACTAACTATGGCTACACCTTC. Full variable domain (outside the CDR3, taken from reference TRBV29-1 and TRBJ1-2): SAVISQKPSRDICQRGTSLTIQCQVDSQVTMMFWYRQQPGQSLTLIATANQGSEATYESGFVIDKFPISRPNLTFSTLTVSNMSPEDSSIYLCSVETRSARITNYGYTFGSGTRLTVV.

The chain is built from TRBV3-1 and TRBJ2-7; 7 nucleotides line up with TRBD2. CDR3 length: 14 residues. V dropped 2 bases and J dropped 7; count of bases not matched to a gene: 8. The germline CDR1 and CDR2 sequences are LGHDT and YNNKEL (reference sequence). Here the CDR3 reads CASSQSTGGGEQYF. In DNA, the CDR3 is TGTGCCAGCAGCCAATCAACGGGGGGAGGGGAGCAGTACTTC.

V gene TRBV6-5 combines with J gene TRBJ1-3; D uncertain. V lost 5 bases to trimming and J lost 1 base, with 12 bases between them. The germline CDR1 and CDR2 sequences are MNHEY and SVGAGI. The CDR3 covers 15 residues. The CDR3 spells CASSDRNPSGNTIYF. Here the CDR3 DNA reads TGTGCCAGCAGTGACCGAAATCCATCTGGAAACACCATATATTTT.

This chain uses TRBV27 with TRBJ1-5, with unresolved D. The V gene's germline CDR1 is MNHEY and CDR2 SMNVEV (reference sequence). The CDR3 is 16 residues long. V was pared by 1 base and J by 0 bases, with 10 bases between. The CDR3 protein is CASSLFAVYSNQPQHF. Here the CDR3 DNA reads TGTGCCAGCAGTTTATTTGCAGTCTATAGCAATCAGCCCCAGCATTTT.

This clonotype appeared once. The chain couples TRBV4-1 to TRBJ1-5; D gene unclear. Per the germline V gene, CDR1 is MGHRA and CDR2 is YSYEKL. V was cut by 3 bases and J by 5 bases, with 17 bases left in between. This CDR3 region has 16 residues. In DNA, the CDR3 is TGCGCCAGCAGCCACCTCGGGGAGGGAAGGCATCAGCCCCAGCATTTT. Protein sequence: CASSHLGEGRHQPQHF.

The V gene is TRBV30, the J gene TRBJ2-7, with D unclear. V shed 5 bases and J shed 3 bases, with 11 bases lying between them. The germline V gene encodes CDR1 GTSNPN and CDR2 SVGIG (reference sequence). The CDR3 covers 12 residues. CDR3 nucleotide sequence: TGTGCCTGGGCACCGGACGTCTACGAGCAGTACTTC. Its translation: CAWAPDVYEQYF.

The V and J genes are TRBV29-1 and TRBJ1-1; D gene uncertain. V gave up 6 bases and J gave up 0 bases, with 11 bases separating them. The germline V gene has CDR1 SQVTM and CDR2 ANQGSEA. The CDR3 extends over 13 amino acids. The CDR3 region has the DNA TGCAGCGTCCTAAGAGCTTTGAACACTGAAGCTTTCTTT. Protein product: CSVLRALNTEAFF.

The chain joins TRBV7-2 to TRBJ1-5, with 7 bases aligning to TRBD1. The CDR3 spans 16 residues. Germline V gives CDR1 SGHTA, CDR2 FQGNSA. The trim removed 1 base at V and 2 bases at J, leaving 5 bases unmatched. CDR3: CASSLVSQGGNQPQHF. The DNA for the CDR3 is TGTGCCAGCAGCTTAGTGTCTCAGGGGGGCAATCAGCCCCAGCATTTT.

V is TRBV6-2 or TRBV6-3 and J is TRBJ2-4; 7 positions match TRBD1. The CDR3 runs to 15 residues. The V segment lost 6 bases and the J segment 2 bases; nucleotides outside the gene matches: 7. CDR1 and CDR2 (germline): MNHEY, SVGEGT. CDR3 sequence (DNA): TGTGCCAGCAGGTCGACAGGGCCGCCCAAAAACATTCAGTACTTC. This codes for CASRSTGPPKNIQYF.

The chain links TRBV20-1 to TRBJ1-4, with D possibly TRBD1 on 5 matching bases. CDR3 length: 13 amino acids. Germline V lookup: CDR1 DFQATT, CDR2 SNEGSKA (reference sequence). The V and J ends lost 6 bases and 7 bases respectively, with 15 bases between them. CDR3: CSARDGGGEKLFF. CDR3 coding DNA: TGCAGTGCCCGGGACGGGGGAGGTGAAAAACTGTTTTTT.

CDR3 sequence reads: CASSLALLNEQFF. CDR3 nucleotide sequence: TGTGCCAGCAGTTTAGCGCTCCTCAATGAGCAGTTCTTC. The chain combines TRBV12-3 or TRBV12-4 with TRBJ2-1; D not resolved. There are 13 residues in the CDR3. With 0 bases removed from V and 6 bases from J, the gap between germline ends came to 6 bases.

The chain recombines TRBV25-1 with TRBJ2-3, with TRBD1 identical over 11 bases. Germline V gene data show CDR1 as MGHDK and CDR2 as SYGVNS. The CDR3 consists of 15 residues. J lost 6 bases, V lost 4 bases, and 6 bases had no gene match. The CDR3 DNA reads TGTGCCAGCAGTGGAAGAGGACAGGGGGCCGATACGCAGTATTTT. The encoded protein is CASSGRGQGADTQYF.

V usage is TRBV4-2 and J usage is TRBJ2-7; tentative D call: TRBD1 (5 bases). The V end was cut by 0 bases, the J end by 7 bases, with 16 bases between. CDR3 length equals 15 residues. Germline V gives CDR1 LGHNA, CDR2 YNFKEQ. CDR3 loop: CASSQDTQNHREQYF. CDR3 coding DNA: TGTGCCAGCAGCCAAGACACCCAGAACCACAGGGAGCAGTACTTC.

This clonotype was counted a few times. The chain combines TRBV19 with TRBJ2-7; a possible D gene is TRBD2 (5 bases). The ends were cut back, 4 bases at V and 1 base at J, with 8 bases in the middle. The germline V gene has CDR1 LNHDA and CDR2 SQIVND (reference sequence). The CDR3 sequence is 13 residues long. CDR3 in DNA: TGTGCCAGTAGTAGGACTGATTCCTACGAGCAGTACTTC. Amino acid sequence: CASSRTDSYEQYF.

The chain links TRBV29-1 to TRBJ2-7; no reliable D call. The V end was cut by 4 bases, the J end by 2 bases, with 6 bases between. The germline CDR1 and CDR2 sequences are SQVTM and ANQGSEA. The CDR3 sequence is 11 residues long. CDR3 in DNA: TGCAGCGTTGCGGCAGCCTACGAGCAGTACTTC. This encodes CSVAAAYEQYF.

As concerns this clonotype: One junction end does not reproduce the germline sequence, and a read error may be involved. The CDR3 region is CASSSGVGETQYF. CDR3 DNA: TGTGCTAGCAGCTCGGGGGTGGGGGAGACCCAGTACTTC. J is TRBJ2-5 and V is TRBV7-7, with D possibly matching TRBD2 (6 bases). Germline CDR1 is SSHAT and CDR2 is FNYEAQ (reference sequence). The CDR3 runs to 13 residues. The full variable domain, completed using reference TRBV7-7 and TRBJ2-5, is GAGVSQSPRYKVTKRGQDVTLRCDPISSHATLYWYQQALGQGPEFLTYFNYEAQPDKSGLPSDRFSAERPEGSISTLTIQRTEQRDSAMYRCASSSGVGETQYFGPGTRLLVL.

The V gene is TRBV2, the J gene TRBJ1-2; 8 bases are shared with TRBD1. Germline values: CDR1 SNHLY, CDR2 FYNNEI. After removal of 6 bases from V and 4 bases from J, the junction contained 4 bases not matched to a gene. This CDR3 contains 13 residues. For the CDR3, the DNA is TGTGCCAGCAGGCAGGGGGCAGGCTATGGCTACACCTTC. Translating gives CASRQGAGYGYTF.

The chain recombines TRBV5-6 with TRBJ2-3; unclear D gene. V lost 4 bases, J lost 3 bases, and 15 bases lay in between. Germline CDR1 is SGHDT and CDR2 is YYEEEE. The CDR3 length is 15 residues. CDR3 DNA: TGTGCCAGCAGCCCGCGAGTACCCAGGACAGATACGCAGTATTTT. The encoded protein is CASSPRVPRTDTQYF. The full variable domain, with the rest looked up from reference TRBV5-6 and TRBJ2-3, is DAGVTQSPTHLIKTRGQQVTLRCSPKSGHDTVSWYQQALGQGPQFIFQYYEEEERQRGNFPDRFSGHQFPNYSSELNVNALLLGDSALYLCASSPRVPRTDTQYFGPGTRLTVL.

V usage is TRBV27 and J usage is TRBJ1-5, with D maybe TRBD1 (5 bases). CDR1 is MNHEY and CDR2 is SMNVEV in the germline V gene (reference sequence). CDR3 length: 15 residues. V was trimmed by 3 bases and J by 5 bases, leaving 14 bases between them. As DNA, the CDR3 is TGTGCCAGCAGTTTTAGGGGAGGTAACTATCAGCCCCAGCATTTT. This gives the protein CASSFRGGNYQPQHF.

This sequence joins TRBV18 and TRBJ2-4; D is possibly TRBD1 (6 bases). Trimming took 0 bases from V and 1 from J, leaving 7 bases between them. The germline CDR1 and CDR2 sequences are KGHSH and LQKENI. The CDR3 consists of 15 residues. CDR3 sequence reads: CASSPPQGAKNIQYF. The CDR3 nucleotides are TGTGCCAGCTCACCACCCCAGGGGGCCAAAAACATTCAGTACTTC.

The chain joins TRBV13 to TRBJ1-1; D remains ambiguous. CDR1 and CDR2 (germline): PRHDT, FYEKMQ (reference sequence). V lost 4 bases and J lost 1, with 7 bases in between. The CDR3 totals 13 residues. The CDR3 DNA follows: TGTGCCAGCAGCTCCGCCCAGAACACTGAAGCTTTCTTT. Protein product: CASSSAQNTEAFF.

This chain links TRBV15 with TRBJ2-5; D is perhaps TRBD2 (5 bases). Trimming stripped 0 bases from V and 10 bases from J, with 9 bases between. Germline loops: CDR1 LNHNV, CDR2 YYDKDF (reference sequence). The CDR3 consists of 12 residues. CDR3 region: CATSRDVGVQYF. The CDR3 region has the DNA TGTGCCACCAGCAGAGATGTGGGAGTCCAGTACTTC.

This rearrangement joins TRBV6-5 to TRBJ1-3; TRBD1 is a possible D gene (6 bases). The CDR3 consists of 17 residues. V was cut by 0 bases and J by 0 bases, with 12 bases left in between. The germline gives CDR1 MNHEY, CDR2 SVGAGI. In nucleotides, the CDR3 is TGTGCCAGCAGTTACTCGCTCTTCAGGGGCTCTGGAAACACCATATATTTT. Residues: CASSYSLFRGSGNTIYF.